These 11 T cell receptor beta chains originate from one sample sequenced in a study of PD-1 blockade in classical Hodgkin lymphoma. This sample's time point: cycle 4 day 1 (C4D1), after about 6 weeks of nivolumab. Every patient had relapsed following autologous stem cell transplantation, and cohorts differed in brentuximab vedotin exposure. The repertoire was sequenced with immunoSEQ multiplex PCR; TCRdb's copy has only in-frame clones and lacks some. The sample consists of 7,000 or so clones, approximately 83% of them appearing once. The source was peripheral blood mononuclear cells (PBMCs), collected before the fourth cycle of nivolumab. Receptors were obtained from a human donor with classical Hodgkin lymphoma.

The CDR3 DNA sequence: TGTGCCAGCAGCAAAAGGGACCGCTCCTACAATGAGCAGTTCTTC. This codes for CASSKRDRSYNEQFF. J is TRBJ2-1 and V is TRBV7-6; D tentatively fits TRBD1 or TRBD2 (5 bases each). Trimming removed 5 bases at V and 0 bases at J, with 11 bases between. Looked up from germline, CDR1 is SGHVS and CDR2 is FNYEAQ. The CDR3 sequence is 15 residues long.

CDR3 bases: TGTGCCAGCAGCTTGGAGAGCGGGAGGGTTCGCGAGCAGTACTTC. Protein: CASSLESGRVREQYF. V gene TRBV5-4 combines with J gene TRBJ2-7, with 10 bases identical to TRBD2. The V segment lost 0 bases and the J segment 6 bases; nucleotides outside the gene matches: 6. Germline V gives CDR1 SGHNT, CDR2 YYREEE (reference sequence). CDR3 length equals 15 residues.

The J gene is TRBJ1-2, the V gene TRBV6-5, with D possibly being TRBD1 (6 bases). The CDR3 is 15 amino acids. Trimming removed 6 bases at V and 4 bases at J, with 18 bases between. From germline, CDR1 is MNHEY and CDR2 SVGAGI. CDR3 residues: CASSPGQGPFYGYTF. The CDR3, as DNA: TGTGCCAGCAGCCCCGGCCAGGGGCCATTCTATGGCTACACCTTC.

This sequence joins TRBV6-5 and TRBJ2-7, with D perhaps matching TRBD2 (5 bases). This CDR3 has 11 amino acids. Trimming pared 11 bases from V and 5 bases from J, leaving 13 bases between. Per germline, CDR1 MNHEY and CDR2 SVGAGI. The CDR3 DNA follows: TGTGCCGGAGGAGGCATCCACGAGCAGTACTTC. Its translation is CAGGGIHEQYF.

The rearrangement joins TRBV5-6 to TRBJ2-3, with 10 bases identical to TRBD1. Germline V gene data show CDR1 as SGHDT and CDR2 as YYEEEE. The CDR3 extends over 16 amino acids. V was pared by 4 bases and J by 3 bases, with 8 bases of the junction left unmatched. Here the CDR3 DNA reads TGTGCCAGCAGCCGTCTAGACAGGGGGCTAACAGATACGCAGTATTTT. Translating it yields CASSRLDRGLTDTQYF.

The chain joins TRBV11-2 to TRBJ2-5; 8 bases align to TRBD1. Losses at the gene ends were 4 bases for V and 2 bases for J; bases not matched to a gene: 6. The CDR3 is 15 residues long. Germline V lookup: CDR1 SGHAT, CDR2 FQNNGV. This CDR3 is CASSSDGQGQETQYF. CDR3 DNA: TGTGCCAGCAGCTCGGACGGACAGGGACAAGAGACCCAGTACTTC.

This rearrangement joins TRBV4-1 to TRBJ2-7; unclear D gene. From germline, CDR1 is MGHRA and CDR2 YSYEKL. This CDR3 contains 13 residues. V was trimmed by 0 bases and J by 9 bases, leaving 12 bases between them. The CDR3 loop is CASSQDLQSAQYF. CDR3 bases: TGCGCCAGCAGCCAAGATCTGCAGTCAGCGCAGTACTTC.

This chain joins TRBV2 and TRBJ2-5, with D maybe TRBD1 (6 bases). Trimming removed 11 bases from V and 2 bases from J, with 18 bases in between. Germline V gives CDR1 SNHLY, CDR2 FYNNEI. The CDR3 covers 14 residues. The CDR3 reads CAGSDEGQQETQYF. The CDR3 DNA reads as TGTGCCGGATCCGACGAGGGACAACAAGAGACCCAGTACTTC. Filled out from reference TRBV2 and TRBJ2-5, the complete variable domain reads EPEVTQTPSHQVTQMGQEVILRCVPISNHLYFYWYRQILGQKVEFLVSFYNNEISEKSEIFDDQFSVERPDGSNFTLKIRSTKLEDSAMYFCAGSDEGQQETQYFGPGTRLLVL.

The chain combines TRBV28 with TRBJ2-3, with 13 bases aligning to TRBD2. The CDR3 is made up of 17 amino acids. V lost 4 bases, J lost 2 bases, and 6 bases stayed unmatched. The V gene's germline CDR1 is MDHEN and CDR2 SYDVKM. The CDR3 nucleotides read TGTGCCAGCAGTTCTGGGGGACTAGCGGGGTCCACAGATACGCAGTATTTT. As protein: CASSSGGLAGSTDTQYF.

The chain joins TRBV5-6 to TRBJ2-2; no reliable D call. Between the trimmed V and J ends, which lost 4 bases and 9 bases, there was a span of 13 bases. Germline V gene lookup returns CDR1 SGHDT and CDR2 YYEEEE. The CDR3 runs to 13 residues. CDR3 coding DNA: TGTGCCAGCAGCGACGGACGGCAACGGGAGCTGTTTTTT. This codes for CASSDGRQRELFF.

This clone turned up a few times. The chain has TRBV6-6 and TRBJ2-7, with TRBD1 identical over 10 bases. The germline V gene encodes CDR1 MNHNY and CDR2 SVGAGI (reference sequence). This CDR3 region has 11 residues. V was pared by 8 bases and J by 6 bases, with 1 base of the junction left unmatched. The CDR3 region is CASWTGGEQYF. In DNA, the CDR3 is TGTGCCAGCTGGACAGGGGGCGAGCAGTACTTC.